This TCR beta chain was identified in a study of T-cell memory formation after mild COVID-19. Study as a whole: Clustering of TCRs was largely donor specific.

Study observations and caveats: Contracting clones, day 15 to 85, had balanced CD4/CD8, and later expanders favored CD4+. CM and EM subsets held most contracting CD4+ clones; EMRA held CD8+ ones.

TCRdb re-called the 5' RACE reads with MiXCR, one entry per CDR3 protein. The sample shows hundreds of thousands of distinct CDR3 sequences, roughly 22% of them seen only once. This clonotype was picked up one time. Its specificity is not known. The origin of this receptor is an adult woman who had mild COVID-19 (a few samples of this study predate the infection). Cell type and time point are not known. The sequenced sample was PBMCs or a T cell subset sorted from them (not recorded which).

The DNA of the CDR3 is TGTGCCAGCAGCTCCGGTGAAGGCTATGGCTACACCTTC. Translated, it gives CASSSGEGYGYTF. V gene TRBV5-4 combines with J gene TRBJ1-2; D uncertain. This CDR3 is 13 amino acids long. The ends were cut back, 3 bases at V and 4 bases at J, with 10 bases in the middle. Germline loops: CDR1 SGHNT, CDR2 YYREEE (reference sequence).